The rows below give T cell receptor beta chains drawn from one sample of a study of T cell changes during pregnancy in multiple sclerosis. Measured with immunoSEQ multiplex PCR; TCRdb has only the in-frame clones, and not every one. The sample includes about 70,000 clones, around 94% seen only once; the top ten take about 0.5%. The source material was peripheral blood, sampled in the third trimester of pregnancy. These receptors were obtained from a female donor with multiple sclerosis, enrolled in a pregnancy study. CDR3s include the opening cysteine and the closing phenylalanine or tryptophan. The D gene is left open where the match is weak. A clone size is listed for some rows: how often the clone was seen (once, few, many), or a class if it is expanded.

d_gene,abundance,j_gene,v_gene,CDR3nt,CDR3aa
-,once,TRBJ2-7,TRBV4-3,TGCGCCAGCAGCACGGGGGGCGGCCCGGCCTACGAGCAGTACTTC,CASSTGGGPAYEQYF
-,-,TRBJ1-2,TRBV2,TGTGCCAGCAGTGAGCGGTCCTCATGGGATGGCTACACCTTC,CASSERSSWDGYTF
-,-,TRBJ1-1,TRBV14,TGTGCCAGCAGCCCCTATGGGGGGGCTTGGGGTGAAGCTTTCTTT,CASSPYGGAWGEAFF
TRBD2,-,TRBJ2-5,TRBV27,TGTGCCAGCAGTTTCAGCGGGACTAGCGGGGCAGAGACCCAGTACTTC,CASSFSGTSGAETQYF
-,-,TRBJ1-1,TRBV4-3,TGCGCCAGCAGCCAAGATCGCAGAAACCCTGAAGCTTTCTTT,CASSQDRRNPEAFF
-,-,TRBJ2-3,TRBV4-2,TGTGCCAGCAGCCAAGTAGGGGCACCCGGAAGTTTCACCACAGATACGCAGTATTTT,CASSQVGAPGSFTTDTQYF
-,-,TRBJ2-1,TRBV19,TGTGCCAGTAGTCCTCAGGGGAATGATGAGCAGTTCTTC,CASSPQGNDEQFF
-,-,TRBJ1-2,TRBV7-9,TGTGCCAGCAGCCAGGCAGTGTCGGCTGGCTACACCTTC,CASSQAVSAGYTF
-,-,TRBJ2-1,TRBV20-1,TGCAGTGCCCCGGGGAATGAGCAGTTCTTC,CSAPGNEQFF
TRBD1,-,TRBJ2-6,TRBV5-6,TGTGCCAGCAGTCATGCCCCCGGGACAGGGGCGGATGGGGCCAACGTCCTGACTTTC,CASSHAPGTGADGANVLTF
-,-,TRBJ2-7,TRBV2,TGTGCCAGCAGAGTTGGGGCGTCCTACGAGCAGTACTTC,CASRVGASYEQYF
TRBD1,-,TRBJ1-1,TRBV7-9,TGTGCCAGCATCTCAACAGGGGGTCTCACTGAAGCTTTCTTT,CASISTGGLTEAFF
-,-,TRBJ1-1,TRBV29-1,TGCAGCGTTGAAGGACAGGAGAACACTGAAGCTTTCTTT,CSVEGQENTEAFF
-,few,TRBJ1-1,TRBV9,TGTGCCAGCAGCGTAGCGGGAGTTGAAGCTTTCTTT,CASSVAGVEAFF
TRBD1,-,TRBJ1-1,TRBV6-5,TGTGCCAGCAGTCCAGGGGGCTTCGGGACTGAAGCTTTCTTT,CASSPGGFGTEAFF
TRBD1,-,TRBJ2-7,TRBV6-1,TGTGCCAGCACCCGGGACAGGGCAGTCTACGGGCAGTACTTC,CASTRDRAVYGQYF
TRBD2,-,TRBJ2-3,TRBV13,TGTGCCAGCAGCCTCTGGACTAGCGGGGGGACAGATACGCAGTATTTT,CASSLWTSGGTDTQYF
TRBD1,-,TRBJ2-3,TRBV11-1,TGTGCCAGCAGCTCCCGGGACAGTCGACCAGATACGCAGTATTTT,CASSSRDSRPDTQYF
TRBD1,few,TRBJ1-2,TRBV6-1,TGTGCCACCCGGACAGGGGGCTATGGCTACACCTTC,CATRTGGYGYTF
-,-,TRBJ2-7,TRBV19,TGTGCCAGTAGTTCACAGGGTTTAGACGAGCAGTACTTC,CASSSQGLDEQYF
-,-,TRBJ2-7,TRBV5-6,TGTGCCAGCAGATACCACCTAGGGGACTACGAGCAGTACTTC,CASRYHLGDYEQYF
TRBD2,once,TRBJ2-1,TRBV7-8,TGTGCCAGCAGCCCCCACCCGGGACTAGCGGGGGGGCATGAGCAGTTCTTC,CASSPHPGLAGGHEQFF
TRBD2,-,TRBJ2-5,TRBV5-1,TGCGCCAGCACCCCAGCGGGGGCGAACCAAGAGACCCAGTACTTC,CASTPAGANQETQYF
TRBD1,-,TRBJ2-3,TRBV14,TGTGCCAGCAGCCGGGCTGGACAGGGGGCTTGGTCAGATACGCAGTATTTT,CASSRAGQGAWSDTQYF
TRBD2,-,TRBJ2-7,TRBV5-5,TGTGCCAGCAGCTTGGTGGCTAGCGGGGAACTTTCCGAGCAGTACTTC,CASSLVASGELSEQYF
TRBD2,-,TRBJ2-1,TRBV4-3,TGCGCCAGCAGCCAAGCGTTTAGCGGGGGGGCAGATGAGCAGTTCTTC,CASSQAFSGGADEQFF
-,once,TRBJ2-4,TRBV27,TGTGCCAGCAGTTTACAGGGTGGTGGAAACATTCAGTACTTC,CASSLQGGGNIQYF
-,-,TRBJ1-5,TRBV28,TGTGCCAGCGATAACCTCGCGGCGGATCAGCCCCAGCATTTT,CASDNLAADQPQHF
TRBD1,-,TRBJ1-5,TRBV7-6,TGTGCCAGCAGCTTAGACAGGGGACTTAGCAATCAGCCCCAGCATTTT,CASSLDRGLSNQPQHF
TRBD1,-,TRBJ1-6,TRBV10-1,TGCGCCAGCCGAACAGGGGACAATTCACCCCTCCACTTT,CASRTGDNSPLHF
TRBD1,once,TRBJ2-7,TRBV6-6,TGTGCCAGCAGGACTACAGGACAGGGCCCTCTCGAGCAGTACTTC,CASRTTGQGPLEQYF
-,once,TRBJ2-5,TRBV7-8,TGTGCCAGCAGCTTAAGGGGTCCCCAAGAGACCCAGTACTTC,CASSLRGPQETQYF
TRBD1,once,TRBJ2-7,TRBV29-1,TGCAGCGGGACAGGGTTGTACGAGCAGTACTTC,CSGTGLYEQYF